The clone carrying this T cell receptor (beta chain) was counted only a few times. Antigen: not known. TCR alpha and TCR beta cDNA libraries carrying sample barcodes and UMIs came from 5'RACE with constant-segment primers. Each CDR3 protein is one row after TCRdb ran MiXCR on the 5' RACE reads. This sample has over 150,000 distinct CDR3 sequences, with about 18% found just once. The record originates from a study of T-cell memory formation after mild COVID-19. This CDR3 contains 13 residues. The V gene lost 4 bases and the J gene lost 5 bases, with 11 bases spanning the gap. CDR1 and CDR2 (germline): SGHAT, FQNNGV. Study observations and caveats: Of the contracting clones, CD4+ ones lay mainly in CM and EM, and CD8+ ones in EMRA. Day 15 to 85 contractors were CD4/CD8 balanced; later expanders leaned CD4+.

The rearrangement joins TRBV11-2 to TRBJ2-5, with no clear D. The clonotype originates from a young man who had mild COVID-19 (a few samples of this study predate the infection). Cell type and time point are not known. Sequenced: PBMCs or a T cell subset sorted from them (not recorded which). CDR3 sequence (DNA): TGTGCCAGCAGCTCCTGGATGAGGGAGACCCAGTACTTC. It codes for CASSSWMRETQYF.